This T cell receptor beta chain was found in a study of blood T cell repertoires in COVID-19. Germline V gene lookup returns CDR1 LGHDT and CDR2 YNNKEL (reference sequence). Trimming cost V 3 bases and J 11 bases, with 16 bases left between them. This CDR3 is built from 13 residues. Generated by immunoSEQ multiplex PCR, the TCRdb table keeps only in-frame clones and is missing some. This sample carries 60,000 to 75,000 clones, roughly 90% of them seen once, and the ten largest clones take 3.9%. This chain joins TRBV3-1 (or the pseudogene TRBV3-2) and TRBJ1-2; a weak D match, TRBD1 (5 bases). Sequencing used peripheral blood. This clonotype originated in a human donor in a cohort sampled during active COVID-19. The CDR3 protein is CASSQRTGTGYTF. DNA for the CDR3: TGTGCCAGCAGCCAGCGAACAGGCACAGGATACACCTTC.